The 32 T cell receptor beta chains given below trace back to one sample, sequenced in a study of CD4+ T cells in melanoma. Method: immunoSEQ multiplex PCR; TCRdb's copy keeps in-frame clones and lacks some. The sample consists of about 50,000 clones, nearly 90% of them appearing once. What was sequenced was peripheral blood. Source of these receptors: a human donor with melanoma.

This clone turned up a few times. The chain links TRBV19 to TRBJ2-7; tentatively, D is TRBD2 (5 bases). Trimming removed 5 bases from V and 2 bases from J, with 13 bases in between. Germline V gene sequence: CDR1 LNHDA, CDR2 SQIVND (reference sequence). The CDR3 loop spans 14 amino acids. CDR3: CASSAIGVAYEQYF. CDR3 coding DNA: TGTGCCAGTAGTGCAATCGGGGTCGCCTACGAGCAGTACTTC.

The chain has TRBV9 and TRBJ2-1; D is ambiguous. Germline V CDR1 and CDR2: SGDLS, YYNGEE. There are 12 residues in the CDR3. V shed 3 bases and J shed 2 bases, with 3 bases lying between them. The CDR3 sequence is CASSATYNEQFF. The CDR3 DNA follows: TGTGCCAGCAGCGCGACCTACAATGAGCAGTTCTTC.

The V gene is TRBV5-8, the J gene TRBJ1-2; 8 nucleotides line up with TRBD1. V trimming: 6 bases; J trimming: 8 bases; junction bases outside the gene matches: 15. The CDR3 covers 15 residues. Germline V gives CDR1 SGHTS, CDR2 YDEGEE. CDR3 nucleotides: TGTGCCAGCACCCTACCATTTTGGACAGGGCGAGGCTACACCTTC. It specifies CASTLPFWTGRGYTF.

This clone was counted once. The CDR3 nucleotides are TGTGCCAGCAGCGATAGCGGGGGGGCTAACAATGAGCAGTTCTTC. It codes for CASSDSGGANNEQFF. The chain has TRBV7-9 and TRBJ2-1; 11 positions agree with TRBD2. The CDR3 has 15 amino acids. Germline V lookup: CDR1 SEHNR, CDR2 FQNEAQ (reference sequence). V lost 5 bases and J lost 5; bases outside the gene matches: 5.

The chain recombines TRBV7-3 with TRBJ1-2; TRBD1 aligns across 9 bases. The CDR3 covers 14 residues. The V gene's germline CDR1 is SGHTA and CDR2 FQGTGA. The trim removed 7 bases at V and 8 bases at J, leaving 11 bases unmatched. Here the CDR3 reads CASNLDGTGRGYTF. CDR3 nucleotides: TGTGCCAGCAACCTCGACGGGACAGGGAGAGGCTACACCTTC.

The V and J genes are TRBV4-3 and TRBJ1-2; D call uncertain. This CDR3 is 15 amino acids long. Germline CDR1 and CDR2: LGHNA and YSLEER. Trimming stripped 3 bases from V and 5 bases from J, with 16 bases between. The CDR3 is CASSHDVSAGYGYTF. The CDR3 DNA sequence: TGCGCCAGCAGCCACGACGTAAGTGCAGGTTATGGCTACACCTTC.

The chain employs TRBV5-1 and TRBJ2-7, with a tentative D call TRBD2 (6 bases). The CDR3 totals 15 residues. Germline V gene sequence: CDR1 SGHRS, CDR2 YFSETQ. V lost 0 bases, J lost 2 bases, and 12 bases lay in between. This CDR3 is CASSLAAGPTYEQYF. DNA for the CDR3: TGCGCCAGCAGCTTGGCGGCGGGACCCACCTACGAGCAGTACTTC.

As DNA, the CDR3 is TGTGCCAGCACCCCTTCCTTGAGGGGCTCGTACAATGAGCAGTTCTTC. This sequence encodes CASTPSLRGSYNEQFF. The V call is TRBV25-1, the J call TRBJ2-1; either TRBD1 or TRBD2 may fit D (5 bases each). The germline gives CDR1 MGHDK, CDR2 SYGVNS. CDR3 length: 16 residues. Trimming took 7 bases from V and 4 from J, leaving 20 bases between them.

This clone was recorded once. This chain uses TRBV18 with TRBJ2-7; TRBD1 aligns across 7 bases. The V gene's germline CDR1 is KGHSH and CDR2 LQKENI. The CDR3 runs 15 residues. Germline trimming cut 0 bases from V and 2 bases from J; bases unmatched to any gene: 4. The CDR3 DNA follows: TGTGCCAGCTCACCACCCGGGACAGTGGCCTACGAGCAGTACTTC. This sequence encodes CASSPPGTVAYEQYF.

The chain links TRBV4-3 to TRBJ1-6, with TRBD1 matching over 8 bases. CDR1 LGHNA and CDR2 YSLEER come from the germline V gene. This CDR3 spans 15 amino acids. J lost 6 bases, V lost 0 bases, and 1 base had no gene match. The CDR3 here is CASSQDRGLNSPLHF. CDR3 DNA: TGCGCCAGCAGCCAAGACAGGGGGCTTAATTCACCCCTCCACTTT.

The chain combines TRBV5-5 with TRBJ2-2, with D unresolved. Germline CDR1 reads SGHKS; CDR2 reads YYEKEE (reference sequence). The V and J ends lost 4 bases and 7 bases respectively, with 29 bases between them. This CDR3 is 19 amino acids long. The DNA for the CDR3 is TGTGCCAGCAGCCATACCTACAACCCTTATGACCGACGGAACGGGGAGCTGTTTTTT. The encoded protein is CASSHTYNPYDRRNGELFF.

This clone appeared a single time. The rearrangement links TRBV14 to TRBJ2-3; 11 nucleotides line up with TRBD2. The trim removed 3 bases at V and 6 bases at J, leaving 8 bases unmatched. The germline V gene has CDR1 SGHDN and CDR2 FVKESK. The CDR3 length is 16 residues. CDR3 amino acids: CASSQATSGAWDTQYF. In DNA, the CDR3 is TGTGCCAGCAGCCAGGCGACTAGCGGGGCATGGGATACGCAGTATTTT. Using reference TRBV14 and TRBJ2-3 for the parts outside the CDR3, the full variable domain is EAGVTQFPSHSVIEKGQTVTLRCDPISGHDNLYWYRRVMGKEIKFLLHFVKESKQDESGMPNNRFLAERTGGTYSTLKVQPAELEDSGVYFCASSQATSGAWDTQYFGPGTRLTVL.

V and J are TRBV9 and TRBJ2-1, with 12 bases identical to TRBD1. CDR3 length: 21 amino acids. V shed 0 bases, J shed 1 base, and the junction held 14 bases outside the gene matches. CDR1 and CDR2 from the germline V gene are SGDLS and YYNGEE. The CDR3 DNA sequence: TGTGCCAGCAGCGTAGGTTCTGGGACAGGGGGCACCTCGAGTTCCTACAATGAGCAGTTCTTC. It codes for CASSVGSGTGGTSSSYNEQFF.

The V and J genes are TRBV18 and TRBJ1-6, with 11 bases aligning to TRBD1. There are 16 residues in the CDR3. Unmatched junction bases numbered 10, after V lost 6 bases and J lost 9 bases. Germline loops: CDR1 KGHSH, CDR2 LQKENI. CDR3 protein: CASSRTGGRDPSPLHF. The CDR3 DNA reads TGTGCCAGCTCGCGGACAGGGGGCAGAGATCCTTCACCCCTCCACTTT.

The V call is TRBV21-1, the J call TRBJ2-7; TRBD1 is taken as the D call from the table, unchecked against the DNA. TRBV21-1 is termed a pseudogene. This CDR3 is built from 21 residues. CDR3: CASSKNLASLAGRDRVYEQYF. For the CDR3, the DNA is TGTGCCAGCAGCAAAAACTTGGCGTCGCTAGCCGGGCGGGACAGGGTCTACGAGCAGTACTTC.

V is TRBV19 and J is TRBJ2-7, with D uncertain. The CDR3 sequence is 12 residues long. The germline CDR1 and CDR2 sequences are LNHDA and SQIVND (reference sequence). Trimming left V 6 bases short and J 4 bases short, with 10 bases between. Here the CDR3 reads CASSGRQYEQYF. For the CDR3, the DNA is TGTGCCAGTAGCGGCAGACAATACGAGCAGTACTTC.

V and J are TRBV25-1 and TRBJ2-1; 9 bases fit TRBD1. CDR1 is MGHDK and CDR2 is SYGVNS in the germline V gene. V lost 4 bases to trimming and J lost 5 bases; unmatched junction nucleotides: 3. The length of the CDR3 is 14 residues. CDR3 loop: CASSVGTGNNEQFF. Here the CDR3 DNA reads TGTGCCAGCAGTGTCGGGACAGGGAACAATGAGCAGTTCTTC.

Here the CDR3 reads CASSLTFDTSWDHEKLFF. Written as DNA, the CDR3 is TGTGCCAGCAGCTTGACCTTCGACACCAGCTGGGACCATGAAAAACTGTTTTTT. J is TRBJ1-4 and V is TRBV7-9; D may be TRBD1 (5 bases). The V end was cut by 3 bases, the J end by 6 bases, with 23 bases between. The germline CDR1 and CDR2 sequences are SEHNR and FQNEAQ (reference sequence). This CDR3 has 18 amino acids.

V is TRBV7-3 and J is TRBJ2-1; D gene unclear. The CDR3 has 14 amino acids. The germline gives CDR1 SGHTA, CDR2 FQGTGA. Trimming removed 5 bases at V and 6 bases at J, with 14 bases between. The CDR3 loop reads CASSLLTRSNEQFF. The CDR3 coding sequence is TGTGCCAGCAGCCTACTTACTCGGTCCAATGAGCAGTTCTTC.

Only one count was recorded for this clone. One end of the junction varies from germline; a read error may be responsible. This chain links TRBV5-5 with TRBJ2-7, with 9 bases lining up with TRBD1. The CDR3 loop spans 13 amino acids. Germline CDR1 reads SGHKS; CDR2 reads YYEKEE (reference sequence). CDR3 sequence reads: CASSLDRGYEQYF. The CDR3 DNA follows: TGTGCCAGCAGTTTGGACAGGGGCTACGAGCAGTACTTC.

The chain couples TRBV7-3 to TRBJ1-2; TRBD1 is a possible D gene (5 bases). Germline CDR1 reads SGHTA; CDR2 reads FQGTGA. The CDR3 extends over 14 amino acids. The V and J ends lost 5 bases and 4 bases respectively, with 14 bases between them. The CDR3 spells CASSPGGGSYGYTF. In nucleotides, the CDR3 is TGTGCCAGCAGCCCCGGCGGGGGTAGCTATGGCTACACCTTC.

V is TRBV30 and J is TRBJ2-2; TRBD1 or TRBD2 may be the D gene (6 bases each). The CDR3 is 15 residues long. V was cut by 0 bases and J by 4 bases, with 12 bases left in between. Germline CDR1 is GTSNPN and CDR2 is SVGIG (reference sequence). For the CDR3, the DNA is TGTGCCTGGAGTGTATCGGGGGCCAGCACCGGGGAGCTGTTTTTT. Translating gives CAWSVSGASTGELFF.

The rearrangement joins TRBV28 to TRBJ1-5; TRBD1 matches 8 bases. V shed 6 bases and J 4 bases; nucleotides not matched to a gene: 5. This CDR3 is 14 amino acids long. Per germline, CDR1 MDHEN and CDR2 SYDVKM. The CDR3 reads CASREGQGNQPQHF. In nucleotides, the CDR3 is TGTGCCAGCAGGGAAGGACAGGGAAATCAGCCCCAGCATTTT.

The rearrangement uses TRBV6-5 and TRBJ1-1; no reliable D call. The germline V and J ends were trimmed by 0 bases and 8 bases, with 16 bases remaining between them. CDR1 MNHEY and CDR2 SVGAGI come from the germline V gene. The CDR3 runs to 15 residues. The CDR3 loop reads CASSYSDPRTDEAFF. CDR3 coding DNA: TGTGCCAGCAGTTACTCCGACCCTAGAACAGACGAAGCTTTCTTT.

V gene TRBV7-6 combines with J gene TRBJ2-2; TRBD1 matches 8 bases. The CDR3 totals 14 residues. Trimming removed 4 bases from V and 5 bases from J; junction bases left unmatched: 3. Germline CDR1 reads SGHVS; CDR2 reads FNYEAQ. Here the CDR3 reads CASSYRQGTGELFF. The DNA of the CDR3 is TGTGCCAGCAGCTACAGACAGGGGACCGGGGAGCTGTTTTTT.

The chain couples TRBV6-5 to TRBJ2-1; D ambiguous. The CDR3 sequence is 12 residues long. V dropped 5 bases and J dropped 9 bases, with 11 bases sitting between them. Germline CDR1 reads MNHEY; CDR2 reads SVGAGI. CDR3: CASSPSPSEQFF. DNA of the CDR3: TGTGCCAGCAGTCCTTCCCCGTCTGAGCAGTTCTTC.

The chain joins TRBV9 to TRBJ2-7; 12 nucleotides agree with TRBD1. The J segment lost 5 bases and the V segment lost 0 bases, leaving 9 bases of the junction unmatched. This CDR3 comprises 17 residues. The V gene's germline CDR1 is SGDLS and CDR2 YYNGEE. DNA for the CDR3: TGTGCCAGCAGCGTAGGGGGTGGGGGACAGGGGGCAAACGAGCAGTACTTC. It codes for CASSVGGGGQGANEQYF.

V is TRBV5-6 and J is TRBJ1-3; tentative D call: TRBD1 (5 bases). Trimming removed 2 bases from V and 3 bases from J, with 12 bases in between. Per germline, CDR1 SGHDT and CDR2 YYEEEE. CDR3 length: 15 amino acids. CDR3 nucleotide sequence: TGTGCCAGCAGCTTAATCCAGGGTGGTGGAAACACCATATATTTT. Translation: CASSLIQGGGNTIYF.

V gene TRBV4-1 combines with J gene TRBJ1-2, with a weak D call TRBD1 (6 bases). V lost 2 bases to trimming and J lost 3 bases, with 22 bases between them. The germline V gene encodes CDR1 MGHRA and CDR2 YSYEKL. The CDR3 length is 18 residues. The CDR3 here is CASSQPAEQGGGYYGYTF. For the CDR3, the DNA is TGCGCCAGCAGCCAACCCGCCGAACAGGGCGGTGGGTACTATGGCTACACCTTC.

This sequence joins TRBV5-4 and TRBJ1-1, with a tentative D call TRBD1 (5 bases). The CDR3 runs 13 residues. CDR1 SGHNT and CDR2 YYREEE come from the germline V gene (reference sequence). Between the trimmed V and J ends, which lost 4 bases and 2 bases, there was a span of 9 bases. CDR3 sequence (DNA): TGTGCCAGCAGCCCGACAGCAAACACTGAAGCTTTCTTT. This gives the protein CASSPTANTEAFF.

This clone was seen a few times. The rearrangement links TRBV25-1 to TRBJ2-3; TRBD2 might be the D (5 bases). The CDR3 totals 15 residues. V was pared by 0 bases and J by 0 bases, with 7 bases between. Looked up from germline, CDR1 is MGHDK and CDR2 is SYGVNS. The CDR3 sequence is CASSEYSGSTDTQYF. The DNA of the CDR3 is TGTGCCAGCAGTGAATATTCGGGAAGCACAGATACGCAGTATTTT.

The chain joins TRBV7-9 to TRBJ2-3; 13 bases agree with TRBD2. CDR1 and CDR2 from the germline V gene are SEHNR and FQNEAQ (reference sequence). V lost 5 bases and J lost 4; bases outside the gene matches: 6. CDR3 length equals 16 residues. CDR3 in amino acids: CASSTGTSGASDTQYF. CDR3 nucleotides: TGTGCCAGCAGCACCGGGACTAGCGGGGCCTCAGATACGCAGTATTTT.